Given below is one TCR beta chain in context. It has no known antigen specificity. Base qualities are not provided; no much larger clone lies one nucleotide away. The iRepertoire nested amplicon-rescue multiplex PCR (arm-PCR) platform was used to amplify TCR alpha and beta CDR3 regions from RNA. The input for one-step reverse transcription and amplification was about 100-450 ng of tissue mRNA or PBMC total RNA. Following bead purification, Illumina adapters were added by a secondary multiplex PCR, and the libraries were gel-purified between 200 and 400 bp. Demultiplexing relied on internal 6-nucleotide barcodes carried by the libraries. The libraries were sequenced on an Illumina MiSeq using 2x220 or 2x250 nucleotide paired-end reads. Concerning the study's data processing: Paired reads were merged using FLASH 1.2.11 and aligned with BWA-MEM to the GRCh37 human genome, and TRA and TRB reads were then extracted. For V and J assignment, an IMGT-derived reference of cassette sequences and CDR3 motifs that included pseudogenes was used. Reads were translated in three frames, and productive CDR3s were defined as those with a C...FGXG motif and no stop codons. Clonotypes were defined as unique combinations of V-J cassette pair and CDR3 amino acid sequence. Reads were filtered by Hamming distance, thresholded by each sample's sequence error rate in mapped regions. TCRdb reprocessing: public reads trimmed at Q25 with fastp, clones called with MiXCR, in-frame beta chains kept. Each CDR3 protein gets just one entry, which takes the most common genes and DNA from the rows behind it. The authors' filters were not applied to this entry. The sample table shows 160,000 or so distinct CDR3 sequences, and over 40% are seen once. The ten most abundant clones make up roughly 5.4% of the sample.

The sample belongs to a study of glioma-infiltrating T cells (dated by TCRdb to the mid-2010s). Turning to the overall study: The study sequenced TCR alpha- and beta-chain repertoires from glioma tissue, from non-neoplastic brain tissue and from matched peripheral blood mononuclear cells. To measure divergence between tissue and blood T-cell populations, each tissue-infiltrating repertoire was compared with the peripheral blood repertoire of the same patient. Three low-grade glioma patients, several primary glioblastoma patients, and three non-glioma patients who contributed non-neoplastic brain tissue made up the paired cohort. General study outcomes and caveats: Group comparisons were based on small numbers of patients: three non-neoplastic, three low-grade glioma and 7 to 9 glioblastoma patients. VJ-independent divergence between tissue and blood was lower than expected in non-neoplastic patients but higher than expected in all gliomas, particularly low-grade gliomas. Very few CDR3 sequences were found to be shared between tissue and blood, and this scarcity was attributed to high CDR3 diversity and limited sampling.

Taken from the germline V gene, the CDR1 and CDR2 loops are SGHTA and FQGNSA. Inclusive of the bounding cysteine and phenylalanine, the CDR3 is 16 residues long. CDR3 DNA only is kept here, 48 bases in frame from base 1. Relative to germline, V is missing 1 base and J is missing 7 bases, with 8 bases of the junction outside any gene match. The chain was built from TRBV7-2 and TRBJ2-1; 9 of the junction bases match TRBD2. The clonotype comes from a human donor with low-grade glioma or glioblastoma, undergoing nonglioma brain surgery, or in good health (not recorded which). Specimen: glioma tissue, nonneoplastic brain tissue, or PBMCs (not recorded which). The CDR3 here reads CASSLDASGISNEQFF. In nucleotide form, the sequence is TGTGCCAGCAGCTTAGATGCTAGCGGGATTAGTAATGAGCAGTTCTTC.